The 30 T cell receptor beta chains reported below all come from one sample, sequenced in a study of tumor and adjacent non-tumor tissue in lung cancer. A modified ARM-PCR protocol with three rounds of nested PCR amplified TCRbeta. MiXCR was run by TCRdb on the multiplex PCR reads, yielding one entry per CDR3 protein. Among about 110,000 distinct CDR3 sequences listed, approximately 87% were seen once. This sample's RNA came from whole unsorted tissue. The sample comprised lung tumor tissue. The receptors come from a man in his 70s with non-small cell lung cancer.

Turning to this clonotype: The CDR3 does not close with the conserved phenylalanine or tryptophan, likely indicating a read error. The chain uses TRBV4-3 and TRBJ2-1, with 8 bases fitting TRBD2. This CDR3 contains 17 residues. Germline values: CDR1 LGHNA, CDR2 YSLEER. The CDR3 region has the DNA TGCGACAGCAGCCAAGACCCAGCGGGGGCTGAATACAATGAGCAGTTCTTG. It specifies CDSSQDPAGAEYNEQFL.

In regard to this clonotype: The junction does not match germline at one end; this may be a read error. V gene TRBV12-3 or TRBV12-4 combines with J gene TRBJ2-3; no clear D gene. The CDR3 sequence is 14 residues long. The CDR3 DNA follows: TGTGCCAACAGTTTGGCCCAACCCAGTTCGGGGCAGTATTTT. It yields the protein CANSLAQPSSGQYF.

On this clonotype: Its ends do not fully match the called genes, so a read error is possible. This sequence joins TRBV10-3 and TRBJ2-3; no firm D call. CDR1 and CDR2 from the germline V gene are ENHRY and SYGVKD. This CDR3 comprises 12 residues. CDR3 region: CTISIGTDTQYF. In nucleotides, the CDR3 is TGTACCATCAGTATCGGCACAGATACGCAGTATTTT.

The genes are TRBV10-2 and TRBJ2-1; D is perhaps TRBD1 (5 bases). Germline values: CDR1 WSHSY, CDR2 SAAADI. The ends were cut back, 10 bases at V and 9 bases at J, with 25 bases in the middle. The CDR3 covers 15 residues. The DNA for the CDR3 is TGCGCCAACAGGTCCCCGGAACCCTCTTCTCGTGAGCAGTTCTTC. Its protein is CANRSPEPSSREQFF.

This clonotype was found once. The chain recombines TRBV11-2 with TRBJ2-5; D unresolved. CDR3 length: 13 residues. Trimming removed 2 bases from V and 4 bases from J, with 8 bases in between. Germline V lookup: CDR1 SGHAT, CDR2 FQNNGV. Written as DNA, the CDR3 is TGTGCCAGCAGCTTACGTCTGCTAGAGACCCAGTACTTC. Translated, it gives CASSLRLLETQYF.

Worth noting for this clonotype: This may be a read error: a much more frequent sequence differs by one nucleotide. V is TRBV10-3 and J is TRBJ1-4, with TRBD1 identical over 9 bases. CDR1 is ENHRY, CDR2 SYGVKD, per germline. This CDR3 has 13 residues. CDR3 sequence reads: CAFRDREGEKLFF. The CDR3 DNA reads as TGTGCCTTCAGGGACAGGGAGGGTGAAAAACTGTTTTTT.

As regards this clonotype: The junction differs from germline at one of its ends, possibly a read error. The chain links TRBV4-3 to TRBJ2-2; D is unresolved. CDR1 is LGHNA and CDR2 is YSLEER in the germline V gene. CDR3 length: 14 residues. This chain's CDR3 is CVSSRATTTGELFF. CDR3 nucleotides: TGCGTCAGCAGCCGGGCCACAACCACCGGGGAGCTGTTTTTT.

With regard to this clonotype: A read error may produce the germline difference seen at one junction end. This chain links TRBV6-5 with TRBJ2-7; the D is unclear. The CDR3 totals 14 residues. Germline V gives CDR1 MNHEY, CDR2 SVGAGI. The CDR3 reads CTSSYVGYSYEQYF. Here the CDR3 DNA reads TGTACCAGCAGTTATGTTGGCTACAGCTACGAGCAGTACTTC.

The CDR3 loop reads CASSEGNSGAFF. Written as DNA, the CDR3 is TGTGCCAGCAGTGAGGGGAATAGCGGAGCTTTCTTT. The chain carries TRBV6-6 and TRBJ1-1; possible D gene TRBD1, 5 bases. This CDR3 has 12 residues. The germline V gene has CDR1 MNHNY and CDR2 SVGAGI (reference sequence). The germline V and J ends were trimmed by 5 bases and 10 bases, with 14 bases remaining between them.

Comment on this clonotype: A read error is likely, as this CDR3 ends without the conserved phenylalanine or tryptophan. The rearrangement uses TRBV5-6 and TRBJ2-5; possible D gene TRBD2, 5 bases. Trimming took off 5 bases at V and 4 bases at J, with 21 bases between the two ends. Per the germline V gene, CDR1 is SGHDT and CDR2 is YYEEEE. This CDR3 has 16 amino acids. The CDR3 is CASSNKRPGARETQYY. DNA of the CDR3: TGTGCCAGCAGTAACAAGCGGCCAGGCGCACGAGAGACCCAGTACTAC.

Many counts were recorded for this clonotype. The V gene is TRBV6-5, the J gene TRBJ1-1; a weak D match, TRBD1 (6 bases). CDR3 length: 11 amino acids. With 6 bases removed from V and 8 bases from J, the gap between germline ends came to 10 bases. The germline V gene encodes CDR1 MNHEY and CDR2 SVGAGI. CDR3: CASRQGGEAFF. The CDR3 bases are TGTGCCAGCAGACAGGGCGGCGAAGCTTTCTTT.

Concerning this clonotype itself: A single base separates this from a much larger clone, so it may be a read error. V gene TRBV4-2 combines with J gene TRBJ1-1; D is undetermined. CDR3 length: 15 residues. Germline V gene lookup returns CDR1 LGHNA and CDR2 YNFKEQ. The CDR3 spells CTSGQRRQQYTEAFF. CDR3 in DNA: TGTACCAGCGGCCAACGGCGTCAACAGTACACTGAAGCTTTCTTT.

Remarks on this clonotype: Its ends do not fully match the called genes, so a read error is possible. This chain uses TRBV11-2 with TRBJ2-2; the match to TRBD2 covers 8 bases. This CDR3 spans 15 amino acids. CDR1 is SGHAT, CDR2 FQNNGV, per germline. The CDR3 sequence: CANSLHGGADGVLFF. As DNA, the CDR3 is TGTGCCAACAGCTTACACGGGGGGGCTGACGGGGTGCTGTTTTTT.

A word on this clonotype: An end of the junction differs from the germline gene, which may be a read error. The V gene is TRBV29-1, the J gene TRBJ2-1, with D possibly TRBD2 on 5 matching bases. This CDR3 contains 12 residues. Germline V gives CDR1 SQVTM, CDR2 ANQGSEA. CDR3 nucleotide sequence: TGTAGCGTTGATTACGGACCCGACGCGCAGTTCTTC. Translation gives CSVDYGPDAQFF.

As to this clonotype: This is likely a read error, given that the CDR3 carries no conserved phenylalanine or tryptophan at its end. This chain connects TRBV4-3 to TRBJ2-1; tentatively, D is TRBD1 (5 bases). From germline, CDR1 is LGHNA and CDR2 YSLEER. CDR3 size: 15 residues. The germline V and J ends were trimmed by 0 bases and 7 bases, with 13 bases remaining between them. CDR3 DNA: TGCGCCAGCAGCCAAGATTTAGGGGCTGGTAATGAGCAGTTCATC. This encodes CASSQDLGAGNEQFI.

This chain connects TRBV6-2 or TRBV6-3 to TRBJ1-5, with TRBD1 as a possible D gene (6 bases). Per germline, CDR1 MNHEY and CDR2 SVGEGT. The ends were cut back, 7 bases at V and 5 bases at J, with 18 bases in the middle. This CDR3 comprises 15 residues. DNA for the CDR3: TGTGCCAGCAATTATTGGGACAATGTATATCAGCCCCAGCATTTT. This encodes CASNYWDNVYQPQHF.

On this clonotype itself: The CDR3 does not close with the conserved phenylalanine or tryptophan, likely indicating a read error. The chain employs TRBV5-5 and TRBJ1-1; D ambiguous. The V end was cut by 2 bases, the J end by 0 bases, with 5 bases between. CDR3 length: 13 amino acids. CDR1 is SGHKS, CDR2 YYEKEE, per germline (reference sequence). CDR3: CASSLRLNTEAFL. CDR3 DNA sequence: TGTGCCAGCAGCTTAAGGCTGAACACTGAAGCTTTCTTA.

As for this clonotype: The junction shows a germline mismatch at one end, possibly a read error. As DNA, the CDR3 is TGTGCCGGCAGCACGACAGTGTACCAAGAGACCCAGTACTTC. Protein: CAGSTTVYQETQYF. The chain is built from TRBV11-2 and TRBJ2-5; D is perhaps TRBD1 (5 bases). Per the germline V gene, CDR1 is SGHAT and CDR2 is FQNNGV. The CDR3 is 14 residues long.

In the case of this clonotype: It is likely a read error, because the conserved phenylalanine at the end of the CDR3 is missing. The rearrangement links TRBV4-2 to TRBJ2-1, with a tentative D call TRBD2 (11 bases). Germline CDR1 reads LGHNA; CDR2 reads YNFKEQ. This CDR3 spans 18 amino acids. CDR3 loop: CASSQRTGGLAVYYEQFL. The CDR3 DNA reads TGTGCCAGCAGCCAAAGGACAGGGGGACTAGCGGTCTACTATGAGCAGTTCCTC.

This clonotype has just one count. Its ends do not fully match the called genes, so a read error is possible. The chain has TRBV10-2 and TRBJ2-7; possibly TRBD1 for D (5 bases). CDR3 length: 13 residues. Germline V lookup: CDR1 WSHSY, CDR2 SAAADI. The CDR3 region has the DNA TGCACCAGTAGAACGACAGTATTCTACGAGCAGTACTTC. It translates to CTSRTTVFYEQYF.

The chain combines TRBV6-6 with TRBJ2-1, with D maybe TRBD2 (6 bases). The CDR3 spans 13 residues. Germline V gene data show CDR1 as MNHNY and CDR2 as SVGAGI (reference sequence). Between the trimmed V and J ends, which lost 10 bases and 5 bases, there was a span of 15 bases. CDR3 amino acids: CANDQPGDNEQFF. CDR3 nucleotides: TGTGCCAACGATCAGCCGGGGGACAATGAGCAGTTCTTC.

Points on this clonotype: At one of its ends the junction is not consistent with the germline gene, which may arise from a read error. The rearrangement joins TRBV6-2 or TRBV6-3 to TRBJ2-4; D remains unclear. Germline V gene lookup returns CDR1 MNHEY and CDR2 SVGEGT. The CDR3 spans 14 residues. CDR3 bases: TGTGCCATCAGTTACCAGGTTGCCATAAACATTCAGTACTTC. Translated, it gives CAISYQVAINIQYF.

This clonotype was picked up many times. The V and J genes are TRBV6-5 and TRBJ1-1; 7 bases align to TRBD1. This CDR3 region has 14 residues. The V and J ends lost 6 bases and 4 bases, in that order; junction bases with no gene match: 8. Germline V gives CDR1 MNHEY, CDR2 SVGAGI. The CDR3: CASRPQGWVTEAFF. The DNA for the CDR3 is TGTGCCAGCAGGCCACAGGGGTGGGTCACTGAAGCTTTCTTT.

This clonotype was seen only a few times. Because the CDR3 is missing its conserved closing phenylalanine or tryptophan, this is likely a read error. V gene TRBV29-1 combines with J gene TRBJ2-1; the match to TRBD1 covers 11 bases. Germline V gives CDR1 SQVTM, CDR2 ANQGSEA. The CDR3 has 14 amino acids. CDR3 residues: CSVGRGQGAYEQFS. The CDR3 bases are TGTAGCGTTGGGAGAGGACAGGGGGCCTATGAGCAGTTCTCC.

Note on this clonotype: At one of its ends the junction is not consistent with the germline gene, which may arise from a read error. The J gene is TRBJ2-5, the V gene TRBV4-1; 11 bases line up with TRBD2. CDR1 is MGHRA and CDR2 is YSYEKL in the germline V gene. This CDR3 contains 17 residues. CDR3 bases: TGCGCCAGCAGCCAAGAGGGTAGCGGGGGGGCCTTGGAGACCCATTACTTC. It yields the protein CASSQEGSGGALETHYF.

The rearrangement links TRBV20-1 to TRBJ2-7; D may be TRBD1 or TRBD2 (5 bases each). From germline, CDR1 is DFQATT and CDR2 SNEGSKA (reference sequence). The CDR3 is 11 amino acids. Trimming took 7 bases from V and 9 from J, leaving 16 bases between them. In nucleotides, the CDR3 is TGCAGTGTTACCGGGGCAGTCGGGCAGTACTTC. Translation gives CSVTGAVGQYF.

With regard to this clonotype: A read error is likely, as this CDR3 ends without the conserved phenylalanine or tryptophan. V usage is TRBV5-5 and J usage is TRBJ1-1; a possible D gene is TRBD1 (5 bases). The CDR3 has 16 amino acids. In germline, CDR1 is SGHKS, CDR2 YYEKEE (reference sequence). V lost 9 bases and J lost 8, with 29 bases in between. Here the CDR3 reads CANPLIPPGGVIEAFL. Written as DNA, the CDR3 is TGTGCCAACCCATTAATTCCCCCCGGAGGGGTAATCGAAGCTTTCCTT.

In its sample, this clonotype was seen once. This sequence joins TRBV12-3 or TRBV12-4 and TRBJ2-3, with D uncertain. The last part of the DNA fits TRBJ2-1 better; the J call may be wrong. The CDR3 is made up of 13 amino acids. The DNA for the CDR3 is TGTGCCAGCAGTTTAAAGGGCTTAGGGGAGCAGTTCTTC. Translation gives CASSLKGLGEQFF.

To note about this clonotype: Relative to the germline gene, one junction end is altered; a read error may explain this. The chain employs TRBV6-2 or TRBV6-3 and TRBJ2-1; D is unclear. The CDR3 has 13 residues. Germline V lookup: CDR1 MNHEY, CDR2 SVGEGT. The CDR3 sequence is CASNRDSYNEQLF. The CDR3 DNA sequence: TGTGCCAGCAACAGAGACTCTTACAATGAGCAGCTCTTC.

For this clonotype: Sequence at one end of the junction differs from germline and may be a read error. The chain joins TRBV4-2 to TRBJ1-4; D is uncertain. This CDR3 is built from 17 residues. The germline gives CDR1 LGHNA, CDR2 YNFKEQ. CDR3: CASSQDPRSKLDEKLFF. In DNA, the CDR3 is TGTGCAAGCAGCCAAGATCCGAGATCTAAGTTGGATGAAAAACTGTTTTTT.